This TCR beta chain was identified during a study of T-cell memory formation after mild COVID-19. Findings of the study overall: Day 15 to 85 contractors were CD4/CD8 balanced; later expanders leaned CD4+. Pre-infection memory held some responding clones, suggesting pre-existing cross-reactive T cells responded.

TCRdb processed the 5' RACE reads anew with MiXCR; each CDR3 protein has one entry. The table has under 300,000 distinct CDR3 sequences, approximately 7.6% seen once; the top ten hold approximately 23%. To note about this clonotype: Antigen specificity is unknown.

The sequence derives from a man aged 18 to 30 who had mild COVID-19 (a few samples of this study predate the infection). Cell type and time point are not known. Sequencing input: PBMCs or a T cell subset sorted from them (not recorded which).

CDR3 DNA: TGTGCCAGCAGCAAGGAGCGTAGCACAGATACGCAGTATTTT. This codes for CASSKERSTDTQYF. The rearrangement links TRBV5-6 to TRBJ2-3, with D unclear. Germline assignment: CDR1 SGHDT and CDR2 YYEEEE. The V and J ends lost 4 bases and 0 bases respectively, with 9 bases between them. This CDR3 comprises 14 residues.